This TCR beta chain was sequenced for a study of cytomegalovirus exposure and HLA in healthy donors. 60 Vbeta and 13 Jbeta primers were used in PCR. The data were produced by immunoSEQ multiplex PCR, yet TCRdb's version contains in-frame clones alone and is incomplete. The data contain about 110,000 clones, around 80% of them singletons. Study outcomes and limitations: Most TCR sequences were rare, but some public TCRs occurred in many donors. According to the study, 150 to 200 TCR beta chains were cytomegalovirus-associated. Presence/absence analyses assumed roughly uniform sequencing depth across donors, which may not hold.

This clone was seen a few times. Its antigen is as yet unknown. CDR3 length: 16 amino acids. Germline-derived CDR1 and CDR2 are MDHEN and SYDVKM. Trimming removed 4 bases from V and 0 bases from J, with 13 bases in between. The receptor was derived from a woman between 50 and 59 years old in good health and CMV-seropositive. The sequencing sample was made of PBMCs. The rearrangement links TRBV28 to TRBJ1-5; weak D call: TRBD1 (5 bases). In DNA, the CDR3 is TGTGCCAGCAGTTCCGCGACAGAGTATAGCAATCAGCCCCAGCATTTT. Translated: CASSSATEYSNQPQHF.